This TCR beta chain was documented in a study of shared clonotypes between healthy human individuals. Background on the study: Each donor's CD4 naive and CD4 memory cells filled three plates apiece, CD8 naive two, and CD8 memory one.

Turning to this clone: Its antigen is not identified.

The data were produced by immunoSEQ multiplex PCR, yet TCRdb's version contains in-frame clones alone and is incomplete. This table has around 2,000,000 clones, about 95% appearing once. The study enrolled healthy HIV-negative adults without recent acute infections or vaccinations as donors. Study-wide results and caveats: Investigators expected sequencing depth to affect clonotype sharing among donors. The small donor group covered limited genetic and exposure diversity.

CDR1 and CDR2 (germline): SGHTA, FQGNSA. The CDR3 consists of 17 residues. Trimming cost V 5 bases and J 0 bases, with 20 bases left between them. Sequenced: naive CD4+ T cells sorted from blood. Subset here: CD45RA+ positively selected. The origin of this receptor is a man between 18 and 35 years old in good health. The V and J genes are TRBV7-2 and TRBJ2-7, with a possible D match to TRBD2 (5 bases). The CDR3 nucleotides are TGTGCCAGCAGCACAACTCGTACGGGGTGGAGCTCCTACGAGCAGTACTTC. Its translation: CASSTTRTGWSSYEQYF.